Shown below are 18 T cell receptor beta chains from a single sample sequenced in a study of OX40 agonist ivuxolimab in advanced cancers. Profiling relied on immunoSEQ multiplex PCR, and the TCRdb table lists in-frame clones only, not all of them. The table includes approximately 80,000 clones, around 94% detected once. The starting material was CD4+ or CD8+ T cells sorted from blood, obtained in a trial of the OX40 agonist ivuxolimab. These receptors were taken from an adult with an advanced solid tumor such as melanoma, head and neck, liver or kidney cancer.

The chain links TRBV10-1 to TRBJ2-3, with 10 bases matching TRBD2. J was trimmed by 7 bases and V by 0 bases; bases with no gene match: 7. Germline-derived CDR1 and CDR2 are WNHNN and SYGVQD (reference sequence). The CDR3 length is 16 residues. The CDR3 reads CASSESEGTSVNTQYF. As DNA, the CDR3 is TGCGCCAGCAGTGAGTCGGAAGGGACTAGCGTAAATACGCAGTATTTT.

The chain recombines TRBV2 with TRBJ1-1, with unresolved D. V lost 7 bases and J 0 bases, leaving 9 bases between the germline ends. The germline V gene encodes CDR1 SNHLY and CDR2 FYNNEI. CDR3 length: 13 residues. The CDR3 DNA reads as TGTGCCAGCACTAGAGGGCTGAACACTGAAGCTTTCTTT. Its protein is CASTRGLNTEAFF.

The CDR3 nucleotides are TGCGCCAGCAGCCAAGATCTATTAGGGTCCGGCGAGCAGTACTTC. Translation gives CASSQDLLGSGEQYF. The chain links TRBV4-3 to TRBJ2-7; D is undetermined. The CDR3 is 15 amino acids. Per germline, CDR1 LGHNA and CDR2 YSLEER. V shed 0 bases and J shed 6 bases, with 15 bases lying between them.

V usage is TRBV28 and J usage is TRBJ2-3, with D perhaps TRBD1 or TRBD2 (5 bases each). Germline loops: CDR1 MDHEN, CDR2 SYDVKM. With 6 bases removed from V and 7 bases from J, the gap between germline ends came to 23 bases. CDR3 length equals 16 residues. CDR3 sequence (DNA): TGTGCCAGCAGCCCCCCGGGGCGGCTAAATGATTATACGCAGTATTTT. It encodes CASSPPGRLNDYTQYF.

The CDR3 DNA is TGCGCCAGCAGCCCAGGACACCTGTCGAACACTGAAGCTTTCTTT. This gives the protein CASSPGHLSNTEAFF. This chain uses TRBV5-1 with TRBJ1-1; possible D gene TRBD1, 5 bases. The CDR3 covers 15 residues. V lost 4 bases to trimming and J lost 1 base, with 14 bases between them. Germline V gene lookup returns CDR1 SGHRS and CDR2 YFSETQ. Based on the CDR3 plus reference TRBV5-1 and TRBJ1-1, the full variable domain is KAGVTQTPRYLIKTRGQQVTLSCSPISGHRSVSWYQQTPGQGLQFLFEYFSETQRNKGNFPGRFSGRQFSNSRSEMNVSTLELGDSALYLCASSPGHLSNTEAFFGQGTRLTVV.

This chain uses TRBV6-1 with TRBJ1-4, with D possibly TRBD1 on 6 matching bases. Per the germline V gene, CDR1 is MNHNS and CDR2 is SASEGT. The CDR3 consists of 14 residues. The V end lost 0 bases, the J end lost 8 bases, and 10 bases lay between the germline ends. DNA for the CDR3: TGTGCCAGCAGTGAAGCGTGGACAGTCGAAAAACTGTTTTTT. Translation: CASSEAWTVEKLFF.

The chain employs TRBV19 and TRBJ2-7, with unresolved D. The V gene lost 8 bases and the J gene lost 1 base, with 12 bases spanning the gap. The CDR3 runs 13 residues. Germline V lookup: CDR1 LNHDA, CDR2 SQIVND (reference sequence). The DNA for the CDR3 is TGTGCCAGTTCGTTTACAGTTTCCTACGAGCAGTACTTC. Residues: CASSFTVSYEQYF.

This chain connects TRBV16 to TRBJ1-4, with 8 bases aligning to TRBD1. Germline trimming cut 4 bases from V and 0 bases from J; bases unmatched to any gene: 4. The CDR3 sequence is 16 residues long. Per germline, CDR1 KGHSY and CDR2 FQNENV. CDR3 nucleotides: TGTGCCAGCAGCCGGGGACAGGCTCCAACTAATGAAAAACTGTTTTTT. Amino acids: CASSRGQAPTNEKLFF.

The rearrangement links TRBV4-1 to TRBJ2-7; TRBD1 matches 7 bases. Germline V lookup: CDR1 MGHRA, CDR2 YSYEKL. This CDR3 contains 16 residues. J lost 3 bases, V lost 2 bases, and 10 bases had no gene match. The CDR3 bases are TGCGCCAGCAGCCAACTACCGGGACAGCCCAACTACGAGCAGTACTTC. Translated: CASSQLPGQPNYEQYF.

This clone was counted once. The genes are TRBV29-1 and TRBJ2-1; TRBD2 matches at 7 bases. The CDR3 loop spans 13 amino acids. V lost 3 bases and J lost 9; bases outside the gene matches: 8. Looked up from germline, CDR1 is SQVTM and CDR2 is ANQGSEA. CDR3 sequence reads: CSVEGGFRREQFF. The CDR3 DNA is TGCAGCGTTGAGGGAGGGTTTAGGCGTGAGCAGTTCTTC.

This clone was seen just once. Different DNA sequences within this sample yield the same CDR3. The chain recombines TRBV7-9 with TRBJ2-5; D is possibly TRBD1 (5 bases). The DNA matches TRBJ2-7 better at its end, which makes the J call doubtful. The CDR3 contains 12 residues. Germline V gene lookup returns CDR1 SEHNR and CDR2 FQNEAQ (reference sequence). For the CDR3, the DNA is TGTGCCAGCAGCTCAGGGATTTACGAGCAGTACTTC. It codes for CASSSGIYEQYF.

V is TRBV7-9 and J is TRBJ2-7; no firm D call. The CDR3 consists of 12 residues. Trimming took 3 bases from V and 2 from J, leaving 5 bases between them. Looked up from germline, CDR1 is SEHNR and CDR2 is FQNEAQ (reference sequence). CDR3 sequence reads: CASSFDTYEQYF. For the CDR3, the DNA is TGTGCCAGCAGCTTTGACACCTACGAGCAGTACTTC. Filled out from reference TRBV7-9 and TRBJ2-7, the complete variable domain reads DTGVSQNPRHKITKRGQNVTFRCDPISEHNRLYWYRQTLGQGPEFLTYFQNEAQLEKSRLLSDRFSAERPKGSFSTLEIQRTEQGDSAMYLCASSFDTYEQYFGPGTRLTVT.

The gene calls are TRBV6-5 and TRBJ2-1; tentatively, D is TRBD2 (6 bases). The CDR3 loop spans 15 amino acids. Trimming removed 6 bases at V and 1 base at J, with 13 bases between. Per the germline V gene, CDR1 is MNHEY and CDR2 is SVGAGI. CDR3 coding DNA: TGTGCCAGCAGGTTAGCGGTGGAGTCCTACAATGAGCAGTTCTTC. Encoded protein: CASRLAVESYNEQFF.

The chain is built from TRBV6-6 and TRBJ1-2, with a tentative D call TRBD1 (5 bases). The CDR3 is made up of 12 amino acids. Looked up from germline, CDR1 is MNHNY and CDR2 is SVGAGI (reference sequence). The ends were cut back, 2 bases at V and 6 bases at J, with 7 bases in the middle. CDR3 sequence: CASSYARDGYTF. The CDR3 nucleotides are TGTGCCAGCAGTTACGCCAGGGATGGCTACACCTTC.

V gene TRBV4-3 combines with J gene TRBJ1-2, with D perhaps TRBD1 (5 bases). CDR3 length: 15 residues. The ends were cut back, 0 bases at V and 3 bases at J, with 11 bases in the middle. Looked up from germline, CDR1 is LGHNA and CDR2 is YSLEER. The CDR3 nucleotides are TGCGCCAGCAGCCAAGAGAGGGGAGTCGACTATGGCTACACCTTC. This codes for CASSQERGVDYGYTF.

The CDR3 reads CASSPPGPQGNEQFF. The CDR3 DNA follows: TGTGCCAGCTCACCACCGGGACCCCAGGGGAATGAGCAGTTCTTC. The J gene is TRBJ2-1, the V gene TRBV18; maybe TRBD1 (6 bases). This CDR3 region has 15 residues. V gave up 0 bases and J gave up 7 bases, with 13 bases separating them. CDR1 and CDR2 (germline): KGHSH, LQKENI.

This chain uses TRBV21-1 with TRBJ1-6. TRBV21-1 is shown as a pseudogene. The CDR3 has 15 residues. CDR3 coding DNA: TGTGCCAGCAGTCGAGTTCCCGGCGTCCAAGAGTCCCTCCACTTT. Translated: CASSRVPGVQESLHF.

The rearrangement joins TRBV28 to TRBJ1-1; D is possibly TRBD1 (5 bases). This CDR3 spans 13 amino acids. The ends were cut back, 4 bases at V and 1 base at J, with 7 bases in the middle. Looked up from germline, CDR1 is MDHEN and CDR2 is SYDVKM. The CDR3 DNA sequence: TGTGCCAGCAGTTCAGGGACGAACACTGAAGCTTTCTTT. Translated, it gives CASSSGTNTEAFF.